The next 2 T cell receptor beta chains were all read from a single sample in a study of T cell changes during pregnancy in multiple sclerosis. Here immunoSEQ multiplex PCR was the method, and the copy in TCRdb shows in-frame clones only, minus some. The sample has fewer than 35,000 clones; roughly nine tenths are singletons. Sample: CD4+ T cells from peripheral blood mononuclear cells, taken in the third trimester of pregnancy. Receptor source: a female donor in good health, enrolled as a control in a pregnancy study.

This chain joins TRBV7-6 and TRBJ2-1, with 7 nucleotides matching TRBD2. The CDR3 has 16 residues. The ends lost 4 bases at V and 4 bases at J; junction bases unmatched: 10. Germline V lookup: CDR1 SGHVS, CDR2 FNYEAQ. CDR3 amino acids: CASSSFRGDLYNEQFF. CDR3 in DNA: TGTGCCAGCAGCTCCTTCCGGGGGGACCTATACAATGAGCAGTTCTTC.

This clone was seen once. The chain combines TRBV2 with TRBJ1-2, with D possibly TRBD1 on 5 matching bases. The germline V gene has CDR1 SNHLY and CDR2 FYNNEI. The V end was cut by 4 bases, the J end by 6 bases, with 12 bases between. The CDR3 sequence is 13 residues long. For the CDR3, the DNA is TGTGCCAGCAGTGTTGGGGCGCTGGATGGCTACACCTTC. As protein: CASSVGALDGYTF. Based on the CDR3 plus reference TRBV2 and TRBJ1-2, the full variable domain is EPEVTQTPSHQVTQMGQEVILRCVPISNHLYFYWYRQILGQKVEFLVSFYNNEISEKSEIFDDQFSVERPDGSNFTLKIRSTKLEDSAMYFCASSVGALDGYTFGSGTRLTVV.